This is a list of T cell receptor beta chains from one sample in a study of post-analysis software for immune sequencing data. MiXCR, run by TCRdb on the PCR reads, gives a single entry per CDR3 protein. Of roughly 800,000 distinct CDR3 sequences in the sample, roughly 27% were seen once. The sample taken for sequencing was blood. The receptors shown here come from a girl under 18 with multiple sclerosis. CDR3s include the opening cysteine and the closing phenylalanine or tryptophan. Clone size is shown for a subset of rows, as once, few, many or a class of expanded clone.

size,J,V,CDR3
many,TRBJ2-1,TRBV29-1,CSVEDLVDEQFF
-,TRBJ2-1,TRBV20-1,CSAGESYNEQFF
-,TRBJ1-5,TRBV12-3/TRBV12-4,CASSLVGGLRQPQHF
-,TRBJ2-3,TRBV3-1,CASSPTPGTDTQYF
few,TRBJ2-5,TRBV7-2,CATGRRLGVAEETQYF
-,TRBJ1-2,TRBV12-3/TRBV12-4,CVSRPPGLRGYTF
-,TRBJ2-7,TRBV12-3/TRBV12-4,CASSPAGSRNYEQYF
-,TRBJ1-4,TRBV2,CASRNYGGQGLSANEKLFF
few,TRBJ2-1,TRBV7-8,CASSLKRVDSYNEQVF
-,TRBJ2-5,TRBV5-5,CASSLPVEETQYF
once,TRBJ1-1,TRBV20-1,CSARDWGLGVDTEAFF
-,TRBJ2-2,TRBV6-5,CASSPQRGPGELFF
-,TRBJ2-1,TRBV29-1,CSVDESYSYNEQFF
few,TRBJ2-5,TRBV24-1,CATRFQETQYF
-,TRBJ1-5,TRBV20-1,CSQTTGASNQPQHF
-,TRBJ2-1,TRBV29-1,CSVAPGQGLNEQFF
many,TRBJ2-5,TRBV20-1,CSANPGYGGGETQYF
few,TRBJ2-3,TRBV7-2,CASSLVVVESPQYF
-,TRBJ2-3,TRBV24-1,CATSDPRQGSDAQYF
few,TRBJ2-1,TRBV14,CASSQAGLRSTQQFF
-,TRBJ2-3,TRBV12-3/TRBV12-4,CASSTPGLAGADTQYF
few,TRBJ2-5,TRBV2,CASSGQGAQYF
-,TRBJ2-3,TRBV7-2,CASSSGRTTDTQYF
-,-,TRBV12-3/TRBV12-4,CASSLKGSRWKTQYF
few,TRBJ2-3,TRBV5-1,CASSLGVAEQRTDTQYF
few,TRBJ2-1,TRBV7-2,CASSFTSAEQFF
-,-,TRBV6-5,CASGQSYEQYF
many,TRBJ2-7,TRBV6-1,CASLEAYEQYF
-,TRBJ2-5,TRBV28,CASSLRGPRAETQYF